These 10 T cell receptor beta chains share one sample of origin, sequenced in a study of patients and donors after allogeneic stem cell transplantation. TCRdb passed the RT-PCR reads through MiXCR, listing each CDR3 protein once. The sample includes around 2,000 distinct CDR3 sequences, 1.7% of them seen just once. The sequencing sample was made of blood, either unsorted or a sorted T cell fraction (not recorded which). The receptors shown here come from a human donor who was either an allogeneic HSCT recipient or a stem cell or donor lymphocyte infusion donor (not recorded which). It is not recorded whose cells these are; they may come from a transplant donor.

This clonotype is classed as medium-sized. The J gene is TRBJ2-4, the V gene TRBV5-1; no clear D gene. The CDR3 is 11 amino acids. CDR1 SGHRS and CDR2 YFSETQ come from the germline V gene. V dropped 4 bases and J dropped 5 bases, with 4 bases sitting between them. CDR3 coding DNA: TGCGCCAGCAGCCGCGAAAACATTCAGTACTTC. Residues: CASSRENIQYF.

The rearrangement uses TRBV19 and TRBJ1-6, with a tentative D call TRBD1 (6 bases). Germline values: CDR1 LNHDA, CDR2 SQIVND (reference sequence). The CDR3 is made up of 14 amino acids. V gave up 3 bases and J gave up 9 bases, with 12 bases separating them. The CDR3 reads CASSIGQGISPLHF. In nucleotides, the CDR3 is TGTGCCAGTAGTATCGGGCAGGGGATTTCACCCCTCCACTTT.

Within the sample, this clonotype is medium-sized. V gene TRBV6-5 combines with J gene TRBJ2-5; D gene unclear. Germline loops: CDR1 MNHEY, CDR2 SVGAGI. The V end was cut by 8 bases, the J end by 5 bases, with 12 bases between. The CDR3 contains 12 residues. CDR3 DNA: TGTGCCAGCTTCAGGACGGAGGAGACCCAGTACTTC. Its translation is CASFRTEETQYF.

This clonotype is termed medium-sized. The chain links TRBV2 to TRBJ2-4; D perhaps matches TRBD1 (5 bases). Germline CDR1 reads SNHLY; CDR2 reads FYNNEI. The CDR3 extends over 15 amino acids. The V end lost 2 bases, the J end lost 3 bases, and 11 bases lay between the germline ends. The CDR3 DNA sequence: TGTGCCAGCAGTGAAATGGGGCCGGGCAAAAACATTCAGTACTTC. Residues: CASSEMGPGKNIQYF.

In its sample, this clonotype ranks as large. The chain carries TRBV7-2 and TRBJ2-2; D uncertain. V was pared by 4 bases and J by 6 bases, with 15 bases between. This CDR3 has 15 residues. CDR1 is SGHTA, CDR2 FQGNSA, per germline. The CDR3 loop is CASSSPRSRSGELFF. The CDR3 nucleotides are TGTGCCAGCAGCTCCCCGAGGTCCCGCTCCGGGGAGCTGTTTTTT.

Relative to its sample, this clonotype is medium-sized. The chain carries TRBV30 and TRBJ2-1, with D tentatively TRBD1 (6 bases). The V gene's germline CDR1 is GTSNPN and CDR2 SVGIG (reference sequence). This CDR3 has 11 residues. Trimming pared 8 bases from V and 9 bases from J, leaving 14 bases between. The CDR3 coding sequence is TGTGCCGGGTCCAGGGGCGGTGAGCAGTTCTTC. Translating gives CAGSRGGEQFF.

Relative to its sample, this clonotype is medium-sized. The chain recombines TRBV7-3 with TRBJ2-2, with D possibly TRBD2 on 5 matching bases. Germline loops: CDR1 SGHTA, CDR2 FQGTGA. The CDR3 sequence is 16 residues long. V gave up 5 bases and J gave up 3 bases, with 16 bases separating them. The CDR3 nucleotides read TGTGCCAGCAGCCCCGCGCAGGCGGGTTACACCGGGGAGCTGTTTTTT. Encoded protein: CASSPAQAGYTGELFF.

Judged by abundance, this clonotype is medium-sized. This chain uses TRBV20-1 with TRBJ2-1, with TRBD2 as a possible D gene (6 bases). Trimming shortened V by 3 bases and J by 6 bases, and 12 bases separated the two germline ends. CDR1 and CDR2 from the germline V gene are DFQATT and SNEGSKA (reference sequence). The CDR3 has 13 residues. As DNA, the CDR3 is TGCAGTGCTAGCGGGACTGAATCCAATGAGCAGTTCTTC. Translated: CSASGTESNEQFF.

By share, this clonotype ranks as medium-sized (0.01 to 0.1%). The gene calls are TRBV5-4 and TRBJ1-1, with 10 bases identical to TRBD1. CDR3 size: 15 residues. Germline V gene data show CDR1 as SGHNT and CDR2 as YYREEE (reference sequence). After removal of 0 bases from V and 7 bases from J, the junction contained 6 bases not matched to a gene. Here the CDR3 reads CASSLAGTGVHEAFF. In DNA, the CDR3 is TGTGCCAGCAGCTTGGCCGGGACAGGGGTACATGAAGCTTTCTTT.

This clonotype is labeled as large. The chain combines TRBV5-1 with TRBJ2-5, with 7 nucleotides matching TRBD1. J lost 3 bases, V lost 4 bases, and 3 bases had no gene match. Germline values: CDR1 SGHRS, CDR2 YFSETQ. CDR3 length equals 13 residues. The CDR3 is CASSPDRKETQYF. Written as DNA, the CDR3 is TGCGCCAGCAGCCCGGACAGGAAAGAGACCCAGTACTTC.